Listed below are T cell receptor beta chains from one sample, sequenced in a study of CD8 T cells in ankylosing spondylitis. TCRdb reanalysed the 5' RACE reads using MiXCR and keeps one entry per CDR3 protein. The sample includes 450,000 to 550,000 distinct CDR3 sequences, approximately 5% of them seen just once. Sequenced input: blood, either unsorted or a sorted T cell fraction (not recorded which). These receptors all come from a male donor with ankylosing spondylitis. The CDR3 runs from the conserved cysteine through the conserved F or W. The D gene is left open where the match is weak. Not all rows give a size; the values are once, few, many and, for expanded clones, a class.

J gene	V gene	clone size	D gene	CDR3 DNA	CDR3 protein
TRBJ2-7	TRBV5-1	many	TRBD1	TGCGCCAGCAGCTTGGCCCCTGGGCATACAGGGGTATACGAGCAGTACTTC	CASSLAPGHTGVYEQYF
TRBJ1-2	TRBV28	many	NA	TGTGCCAGCAACCAAGGACTAATTTATGGCTACACCTTC	CASNQGLIYGYTF
TRBJ2-3	TRBV29-1	many	NA	TGCAGCGTTTGGACGGGCGCAGATACGCAGTATTTT	CSVWTGADTQYF
TRBJ2-3	TRBV28	many	NA	TGTGCCAGCAGCCCAATCGAGCCTAGCACAGATACGCAGTATTTT	CASSPIEPSTDTQYF
TRBJ2-1	TRBV27	many	NA	TGTGCCACCTGGACCGCCGGGGAGCAGTTCTTC	CATWTAGEQFF
TRBJ1-1	TRBV6-1	many	TRBD1	TGTGCCAGTTATTCGACAGGGTATAGTAGGAACACTGAAGCTTTCTTT	CASYSTGYSRNTEAFF
TRBJ2-7	TRBV20-1	many	TRBD2	TGCAGTGCTAGGGGTCTAGCGGGGTCCTACGAGCAGTACTTC	CSARGLAGSYEQYF
TRBJ1-5	TRBV6-2/TRBV6-3	many	NA	TGTGCCAGCGGACGCAGTCGCCTCAATCAGCCCCAGCATTTT	CASGRSRLNQPQHF
TRBJ2-2	TRBV28	many	NA	TGTGCCAGCAGTTTAATCGCGGAGGGCACCGGGGAGCTGTTTTTT	CASSLIAEGTGELFF
TRBJ2-1	TRBV7-9	many	NA	TGTGCCAGCAGCCCCGCTCCGAGGGATGAGCAGTTCTTC	CASSPAPRDEQFF
TRBJ1-5	TRBV15	many	NA	TGTGCCACCAGCAGAGATCAGGAACAGCCCCAGCATTTT	CATSRDQEQPQHF
TRBJ2-3	TRBV7-9	many	TRBD2	TGTGCCAGCAGCCCCCGGCTAGCGGACACAGATACGCAGTATTTT	CASSPRLADTDTQYF
TRBJ2-6	TRBV6-2/TRBV6-3	NA	TRBD1	TGTGCCAGCAGTTACCCTCGGGACAGGTCTCGGTCTGGGGCCAACGTCCTGACTTTC	CASSYPRDRSRSGANVLTF
TRBJ2-7	TRBV28	few	NA	TGTGCCAGCAGTTTTTTCGGGAACTCCTACGAGCAGTACTTC	CASSFFGNSYEQYF
TRBJ2-7	TRBV6-1	many	NA	TGTGCCAGCAGTAGGGGGATCGGGCTCGAGCAGTACTTC	CASSRGIGLEQYF
TRBJ1-1	TRBV28	many	TRBD1	TGTGCCAGCAGTTTATTATCCCAGGGGGTGAACACTGAAGCTTTCTTT	CASSLLSQGVNTEAFF
TRBJ2-5	TRBV7-9	many	NA	TGTGCCAGCAGCTTACCGGCTACCGATAAAGAGACCCAGTACTTC	CASSLPATDKETQYF
TRBJ2-2	TRBV12-3/TRBV12-4	many	TRBD1	TGTGCCAGCACCCCAGGGGGGAACACCGGGGAGCTGTTTTTT	CASTPGGNTGELFF
TRBJ2-1	TRBV27	NA	NA	TGTGCCAGCAGTCCGGACATCCCGTGGCAGTTCTTC	CASSPDIPWQFF
TRBJ1-5	TRBV20-1	many	NA	TGCAGTGCGGTAGACGGCGGGAATCAGCCCCAGCATTTT	CSAVDGGNQPQHF
TRBJ2-7	TRBV7-2	many	NA	TGTGCCAGCAGCTTAGGAGGGACGGTGTCCTACGAGCAGTACTTC	CASSLGGTVSYEQYF
TRBJ1-2	TRBV5-1	many	TRBD1	TGCGCCAGCAGCCCGAAACTAGCACCGGGACAGGGGACCAACAGGGGTGGCTACACCTTC	CASSPKLAPGQGTNRGGYTF
TRBJ2-3	TRBV20-1	many	TRBD1	TGCAGTGCTAGGGGACAGCTTGATACGCAGTATTTT	CSARGQLDTQYF